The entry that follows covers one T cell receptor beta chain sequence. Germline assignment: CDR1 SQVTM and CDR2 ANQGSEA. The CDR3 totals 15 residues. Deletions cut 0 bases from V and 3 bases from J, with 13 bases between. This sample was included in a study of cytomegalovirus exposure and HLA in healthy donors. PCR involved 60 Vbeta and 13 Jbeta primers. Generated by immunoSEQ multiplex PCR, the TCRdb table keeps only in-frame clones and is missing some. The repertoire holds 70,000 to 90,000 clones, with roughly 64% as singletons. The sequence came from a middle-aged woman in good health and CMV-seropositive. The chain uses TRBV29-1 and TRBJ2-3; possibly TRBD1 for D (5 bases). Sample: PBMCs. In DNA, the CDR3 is TGCAGCGTTGAAGATTACCAGGGCGGTACAGATACGCAGTATTTT. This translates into CSVEDYQGGTDTQYF.